This T cell receptor (beta chain) emerged from a study of control samples from healthy donors and cancer patients (dated by TCRdb to about 2020). Points on this clone: The specificity of this receptor is unknown. No much larger clone is present one base from it, and per-base qualities are unavailable.

Receptor amplification or capture employed the immunoSEQ multiplex PCR assay. The table was pulled from immuneACCESS by TCRdb, which kept in-frame rearrangements only. Such tables lose some clones; where checked, under half of the loss comes from unresolved V genes, and the rest has no known cause. Present in this sample are about 170,000 clones, around 90% of which were seen just once. The ten largest clonotypes hold more than 10% of the sample. V is pared back by 3 bases and J by 2 bases, with 14 bases lying between the germline termini. The CDR3 holds 16 amino acids from the cysteine to the phenylalanine. The retained sequence is limited to the CDR3, 48 bases, with the frame set at the first base. As encoded in the germline V gene (reference sequence), CDR1 is SEHNR while CDR2 is FQNEAQ.

The sequence was obtained from a man aged 25-40 years in good health. The chain employs TRBV7-9 and TRBJ1-5; no D segment can be confidently identified. The specimen was blood. DNA sequence: TGTGCCAGCAGCTTTTTTCGAGGTTCGGGCAATCAGCCCCAGCATTTT. Translated, it gives CASSFFRGSGNQPQHF.